A single sample gave rise to the 25 T cell receptor beta chains below, sequenced in a study of blood T cells in healthy people across ages. Combining a sample-barcoded 5' primer with a J-beta primer mix, a second PCR ran for 7 to 11 cycles. TCRdb re-analysed the 5' RACE reads in MiXCR, keeping a single row per CDR3 protein. In the table there are 760,000 or so distinct CDR3 sequences, around a quarter of which are singletons. The same sample was also studied in work on T cells of mothers and their children.

What was sequenced was blood. These receptors were collected from a boy younger than 18 in good health.

Here the CDR3 reads CATSRDLRTGAYEQYF. CDR3 coding DNA: TGTGCCACCAGCAGAGATCTGAGAACAGGGGCCTACGAGCAGTACTTC. This chain uses TRBV15 with TRBJ2-5; the match to TRBD1 covers 7 bases. The DNA end is more similar to TRBJ2-7, so the J call may be wrong. From germline, CDR1 is LNHNV and CDR2 YYDKDF (reference sequence). The CDR3 covers 16 residues.

The chain employs TRBV20-1 and TRBJ2-5, with D perhaps TRBD1 (7 bases). V was pared by 3 bases and J by 4 bases, with 18 bases between. CDR1 and CDR2 from the germline V gene are DFQATT and SNEGSKA (reference sequence). CDR3 length: 15 amino acids. The CDR3 DNA sequence: TGCAGTGCTAGGGTGGGTTCAGGGGGAGGAGAGACCCAGTACTTC. Protein: CSARVGSGGGETQYF.

This clonotype has only a few counts. The chain links TRBV7-3 to TRBJ1-1; no firm D call. V dropped 4 bases and J dropped 5 bases, with 11 bases sitting between them. There are 13 residues in the CDR3. Germline CDR1 reads SGHTA; CDR2 reads FQGTGA. CDR3 loop: CASSSLLGTEAFF. CDR3 nucleotide sequence: TGTGCCAGCAGCTCCCTCCTCGGAACTGAAGCTTTCTTT.

The chain employs TRBV11-2 and TRBJ2-1; D may correspond to TRBD1 or TRBD2 (5 bases each). Trimming pared 1 base from V and 8 bases from J, leaving 15 bases between. This CDR3 has 15 residues. Germline-derived CDR1 and CDR2 are SGHAT and FQNNGV. In DNA form, the CDR3 reads TGTGCCAGCAGCTTAGCTGGGGACCCCCGGGATGAGCAGTTCTTC. Amino acid sequence: CASSLAGDPRDEQFF. Full variable domain (missing parts from reference TRBV11-2 and TRBJ2-1): EAGVAQSPRYKIIEKRQSVAFWCNPISGHATLYWYQQILGQGPKLLIQFQNNGVVDDSQLPKDRFSAERLKGVDSTLKIQPAKLEDSAVYLCASSLAGDPRDEQFFGPGTRLTVL.

V gene TRBV6-1 combines with J gene TRBJ2-5, with TRBD1 matching 7 bases. V trimming: 5 bases; J trimming: 3 bases; junction bases outside the gene matches: 9. Germline CDR1 reads MNHNS; CDR2 reads SASEGT. The CDR3 has 15 residues. As DNA, the CDR3 is TGTGCCAGCAGTTCGACAGGGACCCACGAAGAGACCCAGTACTTC. Encoded protein: CASSSTGTHEETQYF.

The sample holds a few counts of this clonotype. The rearrangement links TRBV7-8 to TRBJ2-4, with 7 bases aligning to TRBD2. J was trimmed by 0 bases and V by 8 bases; bases with no gene match: 10. The CDR3 runs 16 residues. Germline V gives CDR1 SGHVS, CDR2 FQNEAQ. The chain's CDR3 is CASSGGRARAKNIQYF. The CDR3 region has the DNA TGTGCCAGCTCCGGAGGGAGGGCGAGAGCCAAAAACATTCAGTACTTC.

This clonotype occurred a few times. The gene calls are TRBV7-6 and TRBJ1-1; D is unresolved. The V gene lost 6 bases and the J gene lost 6 bases, with 14 bases spanning the gap. Germline V gives CDR1 SGHVS, CDR2 FNYEAQ. The CDR3 consists of 13 residues. CDR3 DNA sequence: TGTGCCAGCAGTTCCGATCTCTACGCTGAAGCTTTCTTT. It codes for CASSSDLYAEAFF.

This clonotype was observed a handful of times. The V and J genes are TRBV3-1 and TRBJ1-1; no firm D call. The CDR3 is 14 amino acids. CDR1 LGHDT and CDR2 YNNKEL come from the germline V gene (reference sequence). V was trimmed by 4 bases and J by 0 bases, leaving 9 bases between them. The CDR3 here is CASSPHVLNTEAFF. The DNA for the CDR3 is TGTGCCAGCAGCCCCCATGTCCTGAACACTGAAGCTTTCTTT.

V is TRBV9 and J is TRBJ2-1; D remains unclear. V lost 4 bases and J lost 5, with 16 bases in between. Germline V gene data show CDR1 as SGDLS and CDR2 as YYNGEE. The CDR3 sequence is 15 residues long. In DNA, the CDR3 is TGTGCCAGCAGCCCTGCCGGAGACGGCAACAATGAGCAGTTCTTC. It translates to CASSPAGDGNNEQFF.

V is TRBV11-2 and J is TRBJ1-1; unclear D gene. Germline CDR1 and CDR2: SGHAT and FQNNGV. The CDR3 totals 13 residues. Trimming took off 5 bases at V and 3 bases at J, with 10 bases between the two ends. The CDR3 bases are TGTGCCAGCAGCCACAATGCGGACACTGAAGCTTTCTTT. This sequence encodes CASSHNADTEAFF.

This chain joins TRBV6-5 and TRBJ1-4, with D uncertain. CDR1 and CDR2 from the germline V gene are MNHEY and SVGAGI. This CDR3 region has 15 residues. The V and J ends lost 2 bases and 0 bases respectively, with 7 bases between them. The CDR3 here is CASSYGGATNEKLFF. CDR3 in DNA: TGTGCCAGCAGTTACGGCGGTGCAACTAATGAAAAACTGTTTTTT.

This clonotype was recorded many times. This chain connects TRBV4-2 to TRBJ2-2, with D perhaps assigned TRBD1 or TRBD2 (5 bases each). CDR3 length: 14 residues. V lost 4 bases and J 6 bases, leaving 12 bases between the germline ends. The germline gives CDR1 LGHNA, CDR2 YNFKEQ. This CDR3 reads CASSPGDESGELFF. As DNA, the CDR3 is TGTGCCAGCAGCCCCGGGGACGAGTCCGGGGAGCTGTTTTTT.

The rearrangement uses TRBV11-1 and TRBJ1-1; D is undetermined. The CDR3 length is 14 residues. Looked up from germline, CDR1 is SGHAT and CDR2 is FQDESV (reference sequence). V was cut by 4 bases and J by 5 bases, with 14 bases left in between. CDR3 sequence (DNA): TGTGCCAGCAGCTGGACTGATCGGAGGACTGAAGCTTTCTTT. It yields the protein CASSWTDRRTEAFF.

The chain recombines TRBV29-1 with TRBJ2-2; TRBD1 might be the D (6 bases). The CDR3 runs 15 residues. Germline V gene sequence: CDR1 SQVTM, CDR2 ANQGSEA. The V and J ends lost 2 bases and 5 bases respectively, with 15 bases between them. The CDR3 region is CSVERRGHTTGELFF. The CDR3, as DNA: TGCAGCGTTGAACGTCGGGGACATACGACCGGGGAGCTGTTTTTT.

The chain carries TRBV28 and TRBJ2-7; D is unresolved. The V gene's germline CDR1 is MDHEN and CDR2 SYDVKM. The V and J ends lost 6 bases and 3 bases respectively, with 12 bases between them. The CDR3 is made up of 13 amino acids. The DNA of the CDR3 is TGTGCCAGCAGCCCGGGCCTCTTCTACGAGCAGTACTTC. It is translated as CASSPGLFYEQYF.

The chain couples TRBV20-1 to TRBJ2-7; 10 nucleotides align to TRBD1. This CDR3 spans 14 amino acids. From germline, CDR1 is DFQATT and CDR2 SNEGSKA (reference sequence). After removal of 3 bases from V and 6 bases from J, the junction contained 8 bases not matched to a gene. The CDR3 DNA reads TGCAGTGCTAGCAGCCCGGGACAGGGGCCCGAGCAGTACTTC. It yields the protein CSASSPGQGPEQYF.

V is TRBV20-1 and J is TRBJ1-2; 9 bases are a match to TRBD1. The CDR3 runs 15 residues. Germline-derived CDR1 and CDR2 are DFQATT and SNEGSKA (reference sequence). V was clipped by 6 bases and J by 3 bases; unmatched bases: 11. The CDR3 DNA is TGCAGTGCCGGGCCCGGGACAGGGATGGACTATGGCTACACCTTC. Its protein product is CSAGPGTGMDYGYTF.

Regarding this clonotype: Since the CDR3 does not end with the conserved phenylalanine or tryptophan, this likely comes from a read error. The rearrangement joins TRBV5-8 to TRBJ1-4; the D gene is possibly TRBD1 (5 bases). This CDR3 region has 15 residues. CDR1 and CDR2 from the germline V gene are SGHTS and YDEGEE. The V and J ends lost 4 bases and 8 bases respectively, with 18 bases between them. The CDR3 loop reads CASSPGGAKREKLFS. The CDR3 nucleotides read TGTGCCAGCAGCCCTGGGGGAGCCAAGCGGGAAAAACTGTTTTCT.

In this sample, this clonotype turned up a few times. V and J are TRBV11-2 and TRBJ2-5, with 9 bases that match TRBD1. The DNA end favors TRBJ2-7, so the J call may be wrong. CDR3 length: 13 residues. Germline assignment: CDR1 SGHAT and CDR2 FQNNGV. CDR3 sequence reads: CASSFGTGNEQYF. The CDR3 DNA follows: TGTGCCAGCAGCTTCGGGACAGGGAACGAGCAGTACTTC.

The chain couples TRBV21-1 to TRBJ2-7; the table's D gene call, TRBD2, was not cross checked with the DNA. TRBV21-1 is classified as a pseudogene. This CDR3 is 15 amino acids long. Here the CDR3 reads CASSKVEGQPYEQYF. CDR3 DNA: TGTGCCAGCAGCAAAGTGGAGGGACAGCCCTACGAGCAGTACTTC.

This clonotype occurred a few times. The rearrangement uses TRBV29-1 and TRBJ2-1, with 11 bases identical to TRBD2. Germline CDR1 SQVTM, CDR2 ANQGSEA. This CDR3 contains 14 residues. V lost 5 bases to trimming and J lost 7 bases; unmatched junction nucleotides: 7. CDR3 nucleotides: TGCAGCGTTAAGACTAGCGGGACGATAAATGAGCAGTTCTTC. Translation: CSVKTSGTINEQFF.

This clonotype was seen only a few times. The rearrangement joins TRBV29-1 to TRBJ1-4; TRBD1 is a possible D gene (5 bases). Per germline, CDR1 SQVTM and CDR2 ANQGSEA. V lost 1 base and J lost 0, with 15 bases in between. The CDR3 length is 17 residues. This chain's CDR3 is CSVEGLLGDATNEKLFF. CDR3 DNA: TGCAGCGTTGAAGGCCTTTTAGGGGATGCAACTAATGAAAAACTGTTTTTT.

This chain connects TRBV18 to TRBJ2-5; no clear D. This CDR3 is 12 amino acids long. Trimming removed 1 base at V and 5 bases at J, with 5 bases between. Germline V gene sequence: CDR1 KGHSH, CDR2 LQKENI. Here the CDR3 reads CASSPLLETQYF. The CDR3 coding sequence is TGTGCCAGCTCACCACTGTTGGAGACCCAGTACTTC.

V gene TRBV12-3 or TRBV12-4 combines with J gene TRBJ1-4, with 7 bases identical to TRBD1. With 5 bases clipped from V and 7 bases from J, the junction kept 7 bases outside the gene matches. The CDR3 runs to 14 residues. The CDR3 loop reads CASSLWDSIEKLFF. CDR3 coding DNA: TGTGCCAGCAGTCTCTGGGACAGTATTGAAAAACTGTTTTTT.

This clonotype showed up just a few times. The genes are TRBV11-1 and TRBJ2-7, with TRBD1 matching over 7 bases. Germline V gene lookup returns CDR1 SGHAT and CDR2 FQDESV (reference sequence). V shed 5 bases and J 2 bases; nucleotides not matched to a gene: 6. This CDR3 has 14 residues. The CDR3 protein is CASSDRDRTYEQYF. CDR3 in DNA: TGTGCCAGCAGCGACCGGGACAGAACCTACGAGCAGTACTTC.